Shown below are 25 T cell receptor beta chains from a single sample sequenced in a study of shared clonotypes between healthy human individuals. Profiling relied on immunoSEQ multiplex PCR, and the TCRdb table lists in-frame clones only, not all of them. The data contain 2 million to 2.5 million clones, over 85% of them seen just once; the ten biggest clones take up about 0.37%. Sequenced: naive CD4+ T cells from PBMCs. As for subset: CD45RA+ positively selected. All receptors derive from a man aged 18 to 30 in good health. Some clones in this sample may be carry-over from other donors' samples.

The CDR3 DNA sequence: TGTGCCTGGAGTGTTGCTGGCGCCGGGGACATTCAGTACTTC. It specifies CAWSVAGAGDIQYF. The V call is TRBV30, the J call TRBJ2-4; weak D call: TRBD2 (5 bases). With 0 bases removed from V and 8 bases from J, the gap between germline ends came to 14 bases. CDR1 is GTSNPN and CDR2 is SVGIG in the germline V gene (reference sequence). The CDR3 is 14 residues long.

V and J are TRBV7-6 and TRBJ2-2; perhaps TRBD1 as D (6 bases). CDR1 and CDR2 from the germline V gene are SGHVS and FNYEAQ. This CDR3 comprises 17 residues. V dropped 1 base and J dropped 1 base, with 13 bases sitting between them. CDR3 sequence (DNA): TGTGCCAGCAGCTTAGGTACAGGGCAGGTGAACACCGGGGAGCTGTTTTTT. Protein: CASSLGTGQVNTGELFF. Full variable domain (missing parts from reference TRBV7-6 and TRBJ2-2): GAGVSQSPRYKVTKRGQDVALRCDPISGHVSLYWYRQALGQGPEFLTYFNYEAQQDKSGLPNDRFSAERPEGSISTLTIQRTEQRDSAMYRCASSLGTGQVNTGELFFGEGSRLTVL.

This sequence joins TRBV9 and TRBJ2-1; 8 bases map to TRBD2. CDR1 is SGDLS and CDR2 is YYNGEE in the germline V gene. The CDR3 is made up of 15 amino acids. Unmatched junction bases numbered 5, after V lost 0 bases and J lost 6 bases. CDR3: CASSVGSGGSNEQFF. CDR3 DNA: TGTGCCAGCAGCGTAGGCTCGGGAGGGTCCAATGAGCAGTTCTTC.

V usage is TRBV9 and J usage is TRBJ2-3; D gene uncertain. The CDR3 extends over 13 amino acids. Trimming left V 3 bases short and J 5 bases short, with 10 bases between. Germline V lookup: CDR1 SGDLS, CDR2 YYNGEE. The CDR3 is CASSARHLDTQYF. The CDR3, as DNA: TGTGCCAGCAGCGCCCGGCACCTAGATACGCAGTATTTT.

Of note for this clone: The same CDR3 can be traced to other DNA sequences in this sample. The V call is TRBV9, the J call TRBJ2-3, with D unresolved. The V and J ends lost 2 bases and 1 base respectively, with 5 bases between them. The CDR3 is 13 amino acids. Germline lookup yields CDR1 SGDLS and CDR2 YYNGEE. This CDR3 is CASSVSGTDTQYF. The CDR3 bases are TGTGCCAGCAGCGTGTCTGGCACAGATACGCAGTATTTT.

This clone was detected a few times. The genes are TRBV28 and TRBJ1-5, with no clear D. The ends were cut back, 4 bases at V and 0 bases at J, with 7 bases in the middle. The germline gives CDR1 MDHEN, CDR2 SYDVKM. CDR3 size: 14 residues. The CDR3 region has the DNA TGTGCCAGCAGTTACCCAGTTAGCAATCAGCCCCAGCATTTT. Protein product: CASSYPVSNQPQHF.

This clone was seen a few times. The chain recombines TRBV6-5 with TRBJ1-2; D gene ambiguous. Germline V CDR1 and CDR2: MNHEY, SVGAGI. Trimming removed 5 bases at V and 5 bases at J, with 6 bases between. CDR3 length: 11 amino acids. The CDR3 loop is CASSMGYGYTF. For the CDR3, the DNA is TGTGCCAGCAGTATGGGGTATGGCTACACCTTC.

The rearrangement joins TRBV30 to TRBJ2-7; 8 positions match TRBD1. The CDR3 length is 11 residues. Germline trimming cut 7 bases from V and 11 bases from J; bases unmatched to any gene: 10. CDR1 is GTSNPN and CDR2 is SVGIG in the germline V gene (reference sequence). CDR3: CASASTGEKYF. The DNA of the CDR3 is TGTGCCTCCGCATCGACAGGGGAAAAGTACTTC.

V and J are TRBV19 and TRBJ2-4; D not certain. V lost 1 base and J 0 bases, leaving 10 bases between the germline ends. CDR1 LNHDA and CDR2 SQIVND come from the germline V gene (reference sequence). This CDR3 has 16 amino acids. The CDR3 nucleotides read TGTGCCAGTAGTATAGGGCCACATGGAGCCAAAAACATTCAGTACTTC. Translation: CASSIGPHGAKNIQYF.

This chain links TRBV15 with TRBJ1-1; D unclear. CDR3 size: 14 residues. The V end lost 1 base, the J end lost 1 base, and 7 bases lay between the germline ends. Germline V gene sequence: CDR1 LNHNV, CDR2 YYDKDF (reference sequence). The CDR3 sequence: CATSRGPANTEAFF. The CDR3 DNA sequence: TGTGCCACCAGCAGAGGACCCGCGAACACTGAAGCTTTCTTT.

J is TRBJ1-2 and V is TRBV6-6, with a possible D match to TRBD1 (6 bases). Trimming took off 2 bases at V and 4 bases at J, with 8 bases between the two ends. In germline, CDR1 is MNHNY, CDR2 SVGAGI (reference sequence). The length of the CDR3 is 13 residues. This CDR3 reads CASSYGGSYGYTF. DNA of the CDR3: TGTGCCAGCAGTTACGGGGGCTCCTATGGCTACACCTTC.

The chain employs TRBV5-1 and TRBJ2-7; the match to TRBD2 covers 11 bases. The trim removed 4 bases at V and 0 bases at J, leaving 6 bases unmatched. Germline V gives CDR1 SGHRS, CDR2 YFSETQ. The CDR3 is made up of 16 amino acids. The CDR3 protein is CASSLLTSGSSYEQYF. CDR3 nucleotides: TGCGCCAGCAGCCTACTAACTAGCGGGAGCTCCTACGAGCAGTACTTC.

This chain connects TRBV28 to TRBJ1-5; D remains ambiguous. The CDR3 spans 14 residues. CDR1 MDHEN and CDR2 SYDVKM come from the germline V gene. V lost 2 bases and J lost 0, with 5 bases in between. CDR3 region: CASSLPFSNQPQHF. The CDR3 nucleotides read TGTGCCAGCAGTTTACCTTTTAGCAATCAGCCCCAGCATTTT.

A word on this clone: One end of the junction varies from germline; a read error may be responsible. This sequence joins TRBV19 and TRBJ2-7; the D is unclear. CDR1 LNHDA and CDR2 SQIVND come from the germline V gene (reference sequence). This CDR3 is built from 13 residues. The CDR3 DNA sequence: TGTGCCAGTAGTGTAGACATTTCCTACGAGCAGTACTTC. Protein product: CASSVDISYEQYF.

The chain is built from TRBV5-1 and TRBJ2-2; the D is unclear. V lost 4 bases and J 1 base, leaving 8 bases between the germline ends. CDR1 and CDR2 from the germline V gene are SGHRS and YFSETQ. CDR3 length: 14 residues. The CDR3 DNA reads TGCGCCAGCAGCGGAAGACAGAACACCGGGGAGCTGTTTTTT. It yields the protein CASSGRQNTGELFF.

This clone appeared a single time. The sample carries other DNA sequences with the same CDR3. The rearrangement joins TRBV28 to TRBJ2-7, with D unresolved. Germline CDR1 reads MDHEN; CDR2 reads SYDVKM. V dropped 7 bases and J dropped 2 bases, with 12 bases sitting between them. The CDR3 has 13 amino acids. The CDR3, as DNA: TGTGCCAGCACCTTGTCTGGAACCTACGAGCAGTACTTC. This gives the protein CASTLSGTYEQYF. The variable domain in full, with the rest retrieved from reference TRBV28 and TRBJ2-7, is DVKVTQSSRYLVKRTGEKVFLECVQDMDHENMFWYRQDPGLGLRLIYFSYDVKMKEKGDIPEGYSVSREKKERFSLILESASTNQTSMYLCASTLSGTYEQYFGPGTRLTVT.

In nucleotides, the CDR3 is TGTGCCAGCTCCCCTTTCAAGGACAATGAGCAGTTCTTC. Amino acid sequence: CASSPFKDNEQFF. The rearrangement uses TRBV2 and TRBJ2-1, with D uncertain. The CDR3 contains 13 residues. CDR1 is SNHLY, CDR2 FYNNEI, per germline. Trimming took 8 bases from V and 5 from J, leaving 13 bases between them.

The CDR3 region is CASSAHGGAQPQHF. CDR3 coding DNA: TGTGCCAGCAGTGCCCACGGGGGGGCTCAGCCCCAGCATTTT. V and J are TRBV25-1 and TRBJ1-5, with TRBD1 as a possible D gene (6 bases). Trimming removed 4 bases at V and 6 bases at J, with 13 bases between. There are 14 residues in the CDR3. Germline V gene data show CDR1 as MGHDK and CDR2 as SYGVNS.

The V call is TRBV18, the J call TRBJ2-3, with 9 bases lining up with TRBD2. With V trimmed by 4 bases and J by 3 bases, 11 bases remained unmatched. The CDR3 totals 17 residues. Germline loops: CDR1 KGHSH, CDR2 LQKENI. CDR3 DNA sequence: TGTGCCAGCTCACAAACAGTAGCGGGAGTGGGAACAGATACGCAGTATTTT. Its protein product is CASSQTVAGVGTDTQYF.

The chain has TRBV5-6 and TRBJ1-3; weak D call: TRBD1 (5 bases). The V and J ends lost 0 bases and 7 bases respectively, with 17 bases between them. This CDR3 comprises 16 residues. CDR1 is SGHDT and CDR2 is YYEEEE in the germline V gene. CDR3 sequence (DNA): TGTGCCAGCAGCTTGGGGTGGGACGCCTACGGGAACACCATATATTTT. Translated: CASSLGWDAYGNTIYF.

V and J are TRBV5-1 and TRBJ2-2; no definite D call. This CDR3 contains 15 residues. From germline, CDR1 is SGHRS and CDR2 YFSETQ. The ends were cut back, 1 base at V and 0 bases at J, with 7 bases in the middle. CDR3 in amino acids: CASSLLQPNTGELFF. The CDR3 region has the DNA TGCGCCAGCAGCTTGCTACAGCCGAACACCGGGGAGCTGTTTTTT.

The CDR3 DNA follows: TGTGCCAGCACATTTTCCGGGACAAGTCAAGAGACCCAGTACTTC. It codes for CASTFSGTSQETQYF. The chain has TRBV6-1 and TRBJ2-5; TRBD1 might be the D (6 bases). V was pared by 7 bases and J by 2 bases, with 17 bases between. CDR1 and CDR2 from the germline V gene are MNHNS and SASEGT. The CDR3 has 15 residues.

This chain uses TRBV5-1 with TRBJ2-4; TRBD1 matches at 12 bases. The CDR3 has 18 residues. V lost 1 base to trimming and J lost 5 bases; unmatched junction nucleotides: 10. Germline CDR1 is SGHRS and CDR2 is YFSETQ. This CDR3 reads CASSLLGTGGDFQNIQYF. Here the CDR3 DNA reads TGCGCCAGCAGCTTGCTTGGGACAGGGGGCGATTTCCAAAACATTCAGTACTTC.

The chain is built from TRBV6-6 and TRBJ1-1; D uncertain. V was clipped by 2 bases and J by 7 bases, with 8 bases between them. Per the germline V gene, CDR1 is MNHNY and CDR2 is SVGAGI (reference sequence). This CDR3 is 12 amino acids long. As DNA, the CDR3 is TGTGCCAGCAGTTACAGGGAAATTGAAGCTTTCTTT. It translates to CASSYREIEAFF.

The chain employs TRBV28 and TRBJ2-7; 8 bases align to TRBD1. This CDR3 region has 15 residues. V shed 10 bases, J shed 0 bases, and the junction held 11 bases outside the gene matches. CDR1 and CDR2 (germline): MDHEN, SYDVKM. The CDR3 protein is CAIRGAGGNSYEQYF. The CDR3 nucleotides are TGTGCCATCAGGGGGGCAGGGGGCAACTCCTACGAGCAGTACTTC. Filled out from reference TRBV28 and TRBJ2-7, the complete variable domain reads DVKVTQSSRYLVKRTGEKVFLECVQDMDHENMFWYRQDPGLGLRLIYFSYDVKMKEKGDIPEGYSVSREKKERFSLILESASTNQTSMYLCAIRGAGGNSYEQYFGPGTRLTVT.